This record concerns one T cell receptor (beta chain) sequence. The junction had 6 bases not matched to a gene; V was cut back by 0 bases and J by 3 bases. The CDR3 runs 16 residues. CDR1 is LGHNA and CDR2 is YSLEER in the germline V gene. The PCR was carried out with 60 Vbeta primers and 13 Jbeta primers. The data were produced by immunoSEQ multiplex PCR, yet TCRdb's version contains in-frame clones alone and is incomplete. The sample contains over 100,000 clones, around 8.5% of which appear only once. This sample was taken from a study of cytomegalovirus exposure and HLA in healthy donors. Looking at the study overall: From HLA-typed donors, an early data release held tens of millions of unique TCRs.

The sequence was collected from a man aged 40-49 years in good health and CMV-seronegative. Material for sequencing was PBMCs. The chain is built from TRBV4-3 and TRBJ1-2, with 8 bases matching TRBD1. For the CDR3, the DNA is TGCGCCAGCAGCCAAGATCTGGCAGGGGGCTACTATGGCTACACCTTC. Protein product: CASSQDLAGGYYGYTF.